A selection of T cell receptor beta chains follows, all from one sample in a study of T cell responses to AZD1222 COVID-19 vaccine. Sequencing used immunoSEQ multiplex PCR; TCRdb keeps in-frame clones, though not all of them. Of about 130,000 clones in the sample, 90% to 95% are singletons; the top ten hold approximately 6.8%. The sample in question was peripheral blood, obtained 28 days after the second AZD1222 dose. Receptor source: an adult who received the AZD1222 COVID-19 vaccine. Both conserved end residues are part of each CDR3. A D gene is named only where the DNA matches it firmly. Not all rows give a size; the values are once, few, many and, for expanded clones, a class.

V gene: TRBV27; CDR3 length: 16; D gene: .; clone size: .; J gene: TRBJ2-1; CDR3 DNA: TGTGCCAGCAGCGGTACGACAGTCCAAACCTACAATGAGCAGTTCTTC; CDR3 protein: CASSGTTVQTYNEQFF
V gene: TRBV28; CDR3 length: 15; D gene: TRBD1; clone size: .; J gene: TRBJ1-2; CDR3 DNA: TGTGCCAGCAGAACCGACAGGGGGCGGTTTAATGGCTACACCTTC; CDR3 protein: CASRTDRGRFNGYTF
V gene: TRBV3-1/TRBV3-2; CDR3 length: 18; D gene: TRBD2; clone size: .; J gene: TRBJ2-3; CDR3 DNA: TGTGCCAGCAGCCATTGGACTAGCGGGGGGGGCAAAACAGATACGCAGTATTTT; CDR3 protein: CASSHWTSGGGKTDTQYF
V gene: TRBV30; CDR3 length: 14; D gene: TRBD2; clone size: .; J gene: TRBJ2-7; CDR3 DNA: TGTGCCTGGAGTGTCAGCGGGGGGGCCTACGAGCAGTACTTC; CDR3 protein: CAWSVSGGAYEQYF
V gene: TRBV27; CDR3 length: 15; D gene: .; clone size: .; J gene: TRBJ2-1; CDR3 DNA: TGTGCCAGCAGTTTATCGTGGAGCTCCTACAATGAGCAGTTCTTC; CDR3 protein: CASSLSWSSYNEQFF
V gene: TRBV10-3; CDR3 length: 15; D gene: TRBD1; clone size: .; J gene: TRBJ2-5; CDR3 DNA: TGTGCCATCAGTGAGTCGGCAGGGGGTCAAGAGACCCAGTACTTC; CDR3 protein: CAISESAGGQETQYF
V gene: TRBV18; CDR3 length: 14; D gene: .; clone size: .; J gene: TRBJ1-2; CDR3 DNA: TGTGCCAGCTCACCAGAGCAGGGCCGGGATGGCTACACCTTC; CDR3 protein: CASSPEQGRDGYTF
V gene: TRBV4-1; CDR3 length: 16; D gene: TRBD1; clone size: once; J gene: TRBJ1-2; CDR3 DNA: TGCGCCAGCAGCCAAGCGGAGACAGGGGGCTCCTATGGCTACACCTTC; CDR3 protein: CASSQAETGGSYGYTF
V gene: TRBV6-4; CDR3 length: 15; D gene: TRBD2; clone size: .; J gene: TRBJ2-3; CDR3 DNA: TGTGCCAGCAGCGAAGCGGGGGGCGGCACAGATACGCAGTATTTT; CDR3 protein: CASSEAGGGTDTQYF
V gene: TRBV24-1; CDR3 length: 14; D gene: .; clone size: .; J gene: TRBJ1-5; CDR3 DNA: TGTGCCACCAGTGCCGGGCAGGAGTTTTGGCCCCAGCATTTT; CDR3 protein: CATSAGQEFWPQHF
V gene: TRBV5-1; CDR3 length: 13; D gene: .; clone size: .; J gene: TRBJ1-6; CDR3 DNA: TGCGCCAGCAGACCAGGGGATAACCCACCCCTCCACTTT; CDR3 protein: CASRPGDNPPLHF
V gene: TRBV5-1; CDR3 length: 14; D gene: .; clone size: .; J gene: TRBJ1-2; CDR3 DNA: TGCGCCAGCAGCTTGGACGCAGGCAGCTATGGCTACACCTTC; CDR3 protein: CASSLDAGSYGYTF
V gene: TRBV7-8; CDR3 length: 12; D gene: .; clone size: .; J gene: TRBJ1-1; CDR3 DNA: TGTGCCAGCAGACCCAACAGAGGTGAAGCTTTCTTT; CDR3 protein: CASRPNRGEAFF
V gene: TRBV12-3/TRBV12-4; CDR3 length: 13; D gene: .; clone size: .; J gene: TRBJ2-1; CDR3 DNA: TGTGCCAGCAGCTCTGACTTTTTCAATGAGCAGTTCTTC; CDR3 protein: CASSSDFFNEQFF
V gene: TRBV27; CDR3 length: 15; D gene: TRBD1; clone size: once; J gene: TRBJ1-3; CDR3 DNA: TGTGCCAGCAGGCGACAGGGAACCTCTGGAAACACCATATATTTT; CDR3 protein: CASRRQGTSGNTIYF
V gene: TRBV14; CDR3 length: 14; D gene: .; clone size: .; J gene: TRBJ1-2; CDR3 DNA: TGTGCCAGCAGCCAAAGGGTAGAAGGCTATGGCTACACCTTC; CDR3 protein: CASSQRVEGYGYTF
V gene: TRBV7-3; CDR3 length: 14; D gene: TRBD1; clone size: .; J gene: TRBJ2-3; CDR3 DNA: TGTGCCAGCAGCTTTACCGGACAGGGAGATACGCAGTATTTT; CDR3 protein: CASSFTGQGDTQYF
V gene: TRBV3-1/TRBV3-2; CDR3 length: 17; D gene: .; clone size: .; J gene: TRBJ1-3; CDR3 DNA: TGTGCCAGCAGCCAAGTCAATCGGCCCCTCTCTGGAAACACCATATATTTT; CDR3 protein: CASSQVNRPLSGNTIYF
V gene: TRBV30; CDR3 length: 13; D gene: .; clone size: .; J gene: TRBJ1-4; CDR3 DNA: TGTGCCTGGACATCCTACAGGGAAGAAAAACTGTTTTTT; CDR3 protein: CAWTSYREEKLFF
V gene: TRBV2; CDR3 length: 14; D gene: .; clone size: .; J gene: TRBJ1-2; CDR3 DNA: TGTGCCAGCAGTCCCGGTAGTGCTAACTATGGCTACACCTTC; CDR3 protein: CASSPGSANYGYTF
V gene: TRBV27; CDR3 length: 13; D gene: .; clone size: .; J gene: TRBJ2-7; CDR3 DNA: TGTGCCAGCAGTTTACGGGGGATATACGAGCAGTACTTC; CDR3 protein: CASSLRGIYEQYF
V gene: TRBV6-5; CDR3 length: 13; D gene: .; clone size: .; J gene: TRBJ1-6; CDR3 DNA: TGTGCCAGCGCGTACTCCTATAATTCACCCCTCCACTTT; CDR3 protein: CASAYSYNSPLHF
V gene: TRBV5-4; CDR3 length: 15; D gene: TRBD1; clone size: .; J gene: TRBJ2-7; CDR3 DNA: TGTGCCAGCAGCTCGCCGGGTAGAGGGGGCGGCGAGCAGTACTTC; CDR3 protein: CASSSPGRGGGEQYF
V gene: TRBV18; CDR3 length: 15; D gene: .; clone size: .; J gene: TRBJ2-2; CDR3 DNA: TGTGCCAGCTCACCCCCGAACGATATCACCGGGGAGCTGTTTTTT; CDR3 protein: CASSPPNDITGELFF
V gene: TRBV19; CDR3 length: 18; D gene: TRBD1; clone size: .; J gene: TRBJ1-6; CDR3 DNA: TGTGCCAGTACCCGGAACGGACAGGGCAGCTCCTATAATTCACCCCTCCACTTT; CDR3 protein: CASTRNGQGSSYNSPLHF
V gene: TRBV7-2; CDR3 length: 19; D gene: TRBD2; clone size: .; J gene: TRBJ2-3; CDR3 DNA: TGTGCCAGCAGCTTAGACGGAAGCCATAGCGGGGCTTTCACAGATACGCAGTATTTT; CDR3 protein: CASSLDGSHSGAFTDTQYF
V gene: TRBV5-1; CDR3 length: 15; D gene: .; clone size: .; J gene: TRBJ2-2; CDR3 DNA: TGCGCCAGCAGCTTACAACTGGGAAACACCGGGGAGCTGTTTTTT; CDR3 protein: CASSLQLGNTGELFF
V gene: TRBV7-3; CDR3 length: 16; D gene: TRBD1; clone size: .; J gene: TRBJ2-2; CDR3 DNA: TGTGCCAGCAGCTCGCAGGGGGCTTTGAACACCGGGGAGCTGTTTTTT; CDR3 protein: CASSSQGALNTGELFF
V gene: TRBV6-2/TRBV6-3; CDR3 length: 16; D gene: TRBD1; clone size: .; J gene: TRBJ1-2; CDR3 DNA: TGTGCCAGCAGTCTTACCCGACAGGGCTTGGGCTATGGCTACACCTTC; CDR3 protein: CASSLTRQGLGYGYTF
V gene: TRBV7-3; CDR3 length: 15; D gene: TRBD2; clone size: .; J gene: TRBJ2-1; CDR3 DNA: TGTGCCAGCAGCTTAGGCGGGGGGGCTGGCAATGAGCAGTTCTTC; CDR3 protein: CASSLGGGAGNEQFF
V gene: TRBV19; CDR3 length: 16; D gene: .; clone size: .; J gene: TRBJ2-7; CDR3 DNA: TGTGCCAGTAGCTCCCGAGGCGGGTCTACGAACTACGAGCAGTACTTC; CDR3 protein: CASSSRGGSTNYEQYF
V gene: TRBV4-1; CDR3 length: 15; D gene: .; clone size: .; J gene: TRBJ1-5; CDR3 DNA: TGCGCCAGCAGCCAAGCGGGCCGAGACAATCAGCCCCAGCATTTT; CDR3 protein: CASSQAGRDNQPQHF
V gene: TRBV7-9; CDR3 length: 11; D gene: .; clone size: .; J gene: TRBJ1-2; CDR3 DNA: TGTGCCAGCAGCTTGCAGGGAGCCTACACCTTC; CDR3 protein: CASSLQGAYTF
V gene: TRBV3-1/TRBV3-2; CDR3 length: 13; D gene: .; clone size: .; J gene: TRBJ1-1; CDR3 DNA: TGTGCCAGCAGCCAAGCGGTCCTACGGGAAGCTTTCTTT; CDR3 protein: CASSQAVLREAFF
V gene: TRBV5-1; CDR3 length: 15; D gene: .; clone size: .; J gene: TRBJ2-1; CDR3 DNA: TGCGCCAGCAGCCGAGGACAGCTCTCCTACAATGAGCAGTTCTTC; CDR3 protein: CASSRGQLSYNEQFF
V gene: TRBV10-3; CDR3 length: 12; D gene: .; clone size: few; J gene: TRBJ1-6; CDR3 DNA: TGTGCCATCAGGGGAAATAATTCACCCCTCCACTTT; CDR3 protein: CAIRGNNSPLHF
V gene: TRBV30; CDR3 length: 13; D gene: .; clone size: .; J gene: TRBJ1-1; CDR3 DNA: TGTGCCTGGAGTGTTTTCGTGGGGACTGAAGCTTTCTTT; CDR3 protein: CAWSVFVGTEAFF
V gene: TRBV15; CDR3 length: 15; D gene: .; clone size: .; J gene: TRBJ1-4; CDR3 DNA: TGTGCCACCAGCAGAGAGGGGGCTGGGGATGAAAAACTGTTTTTT; CDR3 protein: CATSREGAGDEKLFF
V gene: TRBV4-1; CDR3 length: 13; D gene: .; clone size: .; J gene: TRBJ1-4; CDR3 DNA: TGCGCCAGCAGCCAAGTCCTCGGTGAAAAACTGTTTTTT; CDR3 protein: CASSQVLGEKLFF
V gene: TRBV9; CDR3 length: 13; D gene: .; clone size: .; J gene: TRBJ1-5; CDR3 DNA: TGTGCCAGCAGCGAGGACGTCCATCAGCCCCAGCATTTT; CDR3 protein: CASSEDVHQPQHF
V gene: TRBV19; CDR3 length: 14; D gene: .; clone size: .; J gene: TRBJ1-5; CDR3 DNA: TGTGCCAGTAGTAACGGGCCACATTATCAGCCCCAGCATTTT; CDR3 protein: CASSNGPHYQPQHF
V gene: TRBV5-1; CDR3 length: 15; D gene: TRBD1; clone size: .; J gene: TRBJ1-1; CDR3 DNA: TGCGCCAGCAGCTTGGTCAGGGGGGAGAACACTGAAGCTTTCTTT; CDR3 protein: CASSLVRGENTEAFF
V gene: TRBV10-1; CDR3 length: 17; D gene: TRBD1; clone size: .; J gene: TRBJ1-5; CDR3 DNA: TGCGCCAGCAGTCGAGCGGAGGGGACAGGGGTCGATCAGCCCCAGCATTTT; CDR3 protein: CASSRAEGTGVDQPQHF
V gene: TRBV10-3; CDR3 length: 12; D gene: .; clone size: .; J gene: TRBJ2-7; CDR3 DNA: TGTGCCATCAGTCTTAGCGCCTACGAGCAGTACTTC; CDR3 protein: CAISLSAYEQYF
V gene: TRBV6-2/TRBV6-3; CDR3 length: 14; D gene: TRBD1; clone size: .; J gene: TRBJ1-6; CDR3 DNA: TGTGCCAGCAGCCCCGGGACAGGGGCTTCACCCCTCCACTTT; CDR3 protein: CASSPGTGASPLHF